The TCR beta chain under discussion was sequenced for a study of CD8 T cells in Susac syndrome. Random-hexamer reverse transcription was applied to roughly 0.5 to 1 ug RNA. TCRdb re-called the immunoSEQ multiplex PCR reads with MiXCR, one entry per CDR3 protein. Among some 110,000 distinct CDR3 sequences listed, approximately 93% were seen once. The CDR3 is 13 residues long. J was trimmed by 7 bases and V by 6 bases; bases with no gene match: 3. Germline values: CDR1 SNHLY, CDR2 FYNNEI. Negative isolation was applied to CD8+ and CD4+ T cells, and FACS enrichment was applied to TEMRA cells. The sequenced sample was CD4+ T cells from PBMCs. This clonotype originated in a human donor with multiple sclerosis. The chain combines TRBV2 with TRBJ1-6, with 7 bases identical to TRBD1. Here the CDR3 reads CASRTGENSPLHF. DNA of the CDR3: TGTGCCAGCAGAACAGGGGAAAATTCACCCCTCCACTTT.